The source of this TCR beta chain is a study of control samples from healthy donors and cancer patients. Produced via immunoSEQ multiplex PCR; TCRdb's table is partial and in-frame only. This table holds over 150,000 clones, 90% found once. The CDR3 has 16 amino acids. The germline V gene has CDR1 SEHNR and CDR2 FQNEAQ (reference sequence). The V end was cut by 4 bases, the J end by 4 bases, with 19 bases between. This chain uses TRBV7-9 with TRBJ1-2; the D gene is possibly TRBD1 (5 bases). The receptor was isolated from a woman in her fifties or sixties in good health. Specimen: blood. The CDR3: CASSSFQGGPLYGYTF. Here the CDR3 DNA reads TGTGCCAGCAGCTCATTCCAGGGAGGGCCCCTCTATGGCTACACCTTC.